Each of the 32 T cell receptor beta chains below was sequenced from the same sample in a study of human T cells and chemical hapten exposure. Unique molecular identifiers were attached to individual cDNA molecules within the library. TCRdb re-called the reads with MiXCR, one entry per CDR3 protein. The sample gives about 120,000 distinct CDR3 sequences, 8% to 9.5% of which show up once; around 1.5% is in the top ten. The authors extracted total RNA from unfractionated whole blood. The sample was whole blood. All receptors come from a human donor in good health. Some clones in this sample may be carry-over from other donors' samples.

The genes are TRBV15 and TRBJ2-4; D possibly matches TRBD1 or TRBD2 (5 bases each). CDR3 length: 16 residues. V lost 0 bases and J 3 bases, leaving 12 bases between the germline ends. In germline, CDR1 is LNHNV, CDR2 YYDKDF (reference sequence). In DNA form, the CDR3 reads TGTGCCACCAGCAGAGATCATTCAGGGAGCAAAAACATTCAGTACTTC. Amino acids: CATSRDHSGSKNIQYF.

This clonotype was detected only a few times. The V and J genes are TRBV19 and TRBJ1-3; D is unclear. Germline V CDR1 and CDR2: LNHDA, SQIVND (reference sequence). V lost 10 bases to trimming and J lost 4 bases, with 14 bases between them. CDR3 length equals 13 residues. The CDR3 sequence is CATTGGSGNTIYF. The CDR3 DNA is TGTGCCACGACCGGTGGGTCAGGAAACACCATATATTTT.

In its sample, this clonotype was seen a few times. This chain joins TRBV7-2 and TRBJ2-3; 8 nucleotides line up with TRBD2. CDR1 and CDR2 from the germline V gene are SGHTA and FQGNSA. Trimming took 5 bases from V and 0 from J; bases not matched to a gene: 13. CDR3 length: 18 amino acids. As DNA, the CDR3 is TGTGCCAGCAGCCTCCAGGCGGCGGGAGGCCTTAGCACAGATACGCAGTATTTT. It specifies CASSLQAAGGLSTDTQYF.

This clonotype has just a few counts. The chain links TRBV28 to TRBJ2-7; D gene uncertain. The CDR3 length is 13 residues. Trimming removed 7 bases at V and 1 base at J, with 11 bases between. Per the germline V gene, CDR1 is MDHEN and CDR2 is SYDVKM. As DNA, the CDR3 is TGTGCCAGCACCCCGGGCCCATCCTACGAGCAGTACTTC. This translates into CASTPGPSYEQYF.

The chain uses TRBV3-1 and TRBJ2-6; D might be TRBD2 (5 bases). V dropped 1 base and J dropped 0 bases, with 13 bases sitting between them. The CDR3 is 18 residues long. CDR1 and CDR2 from the germline V gene are LGHDT and YNNKEL (reference sequence). CDR3 region: CASSQGVGISSGANVLTF. CDR3 coding DNA: TGTGCCAGCAGCCAAGGGGTCGGGATAAGCTCTGGGGCCAACGTCCTGACTTTC.

There are a few counts of this clonotype. V usage is TRBV12-3 or TRBV12-4 and J usage is TRBJ2-7, with 8 bases lining up with TRBD1. The junction had 5 bases not matched to a gene; V was cut back by 5 bases and J by 2 bases. There are 14 residues in the CDR3. The CDR3 nucleotides are TGTGCCAGCAGTCGGGGACAGGTTGCCTACGAGCAGTACTTC. This gives the protein CASSRGQVAYEQYF.

This rearrangement joins TRBV30 to TRBJ2-1; TRBD2 matches at 11 bases. J gave up 5 bases and V 6 bases, and 6 bases lay outside the gene matches. CDR1 is GTSNPN, CDR2 SVGIG, per germline (reference sequence). CDR3 length: 14 residues. CDR3 in amino acids: CACGGLADDNEQFF. As DNA, the CDR3 is TGTGCCTGCGGGGGACTAGCGGACGACAATGAGCAGTTCTTC.

CDR3 sequence: CSAPMGQLNTEAFF. The CDR3 nucleotides read TGCAGTGCCCCGATGGGGCAGTTGAACACTGAAGCTTTCTTT. J is TRBJ1-1 and V is TRBV20-1; D perhaps matches TRBD1 (5 bases). The CDR3 contains 14 residues. V was pared by 6 bases and J by 0 bases, with 14 bases between. Germline V lookup: CDR1 DFQATT, CDR2 SNEGSKA (reference sequence).

This clonotype showed up many times. The rearrangement uses TRBV12-3 or TRBV12-4 and TRBJ2-1; 10 bases are a match to TRBD1. CDR3 size: 15 residues. Trimming at V came to 4 bases and at J to 5 bases, leaving 5 bases not matched to a gene. The DNA for the CDR3 is TGTGCCAGCAGTTCCGGGACAGGGGTCAACAATGAGCAGTTCTTC. This translates into CASSSGTGVNNEQFF.

This clonotype was counted only a few times. The chain recombines TRBV6-1 with TRBJ1-1; 11 bases fit TRBD1. This CDR3 comprises 18 residues. The germline gives CDR1 MNHNS, CDR2 SASEGT. V shed 6 bases, J shed 0 bases, and the junction held 12 bases outside the gene matches. CDR3 coding DNA: TGTGCCAGCAGCAAACTGGGACAGGGGGTCGGTATGAACACTGAAGCTTTCTTT. Amino acids: CASSKLGQGVGMNTEAFF.

This clonotype was counted only a few times. The chain has TRBV7-3 and TRBJ2-1; 9 bases fit TRBD1. Germline V CDR1 and CDR2: SGHTA, FQGTGA. Losses at the gene ends were 8 bases for V and 8 bases for J; bases not matched to a gene: 13. This CDR3 spans 15 amino acids. The CDR3 is CASSPTGGQVDEQFF. As DNA, the CDR3 is TGTGCCAGCTCCCCCACAGGGGGCCAGGTAGATGAGCAGTTCTTC.

In this sample, this clonotype turned up many times. V and J are TRBV4-3 and TRBJ1-1, with D perhaps matching TRBD1 (5 bases). The CDR3 spans 13 residues. Trimming cost V 8 bases and J 2 bases, with 12 bases left between them. Looked up from germline, CDR1 is LGHNA and CDR2 is YSLEER. CDR3 DNA: TGCGCCAGCCGGGACTCCTATAACACTGAAGCTTTCTTT. The encoded protein is CASRDSYNTEAFF.

In the case of this clonotype: A much bigger clone sits one base away, suggesting this may be a read error. This rearrangement joins TRBV7-8 to TRBJ1-2; TRBD1 aligns across 8 bases. Germline lookup yields CDR1 SGHVS and CDR2 FQNEAQ. The CDR3 is made up of 17 amino acids. V lost 5 bases, J lost 4 bases, and 15 bases stayed unmatched. CDR3 sequence: CASSPGQGTLLGYGYTF. The CDR3 DNA sequence: TGTGCCAGCAGCCCAGGACAGGGCACGTTGCTCGGCTATGGCTACACCTTC.

The table lists this clonotype with many counts. In nucleotides, the CDR3 is TGTGCCAGCAGCTTTTCCAGTCGCAATCAGCCCCAGCATTTT. The encoded protein is CASSFSSRNQPQHF. The rearrangement joins TRBV5-5 to TRBJ1-5, with D unclear. CDR1 is SGHKS, CDR2 YYEKEE, per germline (reference sequence). Trimming removed 2 bases from V and 2 bases from J, with 8 bases in between. CDR3 length: 14 amino acids.

In this sample, this clonotype turned up many times. The chain uses TRBV9 and TRBJ2-2; 11 bases are a match to TRBD1. Looked up from germline, CDR1 is SGDLS and CDR2 is YYNGEE. The CDR3 loop spans 16 amino acids. After removal of 3 bases from V and 2 bases from J, the junction contained 3 bases not matched to a gene. This CDR3 reads CASSDGTGGNTGELFF. CDR3 nucleotide sequence: TGTGCCAGCAGCGACGGGACAGGGGGTAACACCGGGGAGCTGTTTTTT.

The J gene is TRBJ1-3, the V gene TRBV12-3 or TRBV12-4; 7 bases match TRBD1. This CDR3 spans 15 amino acids. J gave up 2 bases and V 6 bases, and 7 bases lay outside the gene matches. This CDR3 is CASRLGQEAGNTIYF. CDR3 nucleotides: TGTGCCAGCAGACTAGGACAGGAAGCTGGAAACACCATATATTTT.

In this sample, this clonotype is medium-sized. V is TRBV12-3 or TRBV12-4 and J is TRBJ1-5, with TRBD1 matching over 10 bases. CDR3 length: 15 residues. Losses at the gene ends were 3 bases for V and 2 bases for J; bases not matched to a gene: 1. The chain's CDR3 is CASSFGQGGNQPQHF. The CDR3, as DNA: TGTGCCAGCAGTTTTGGACAGGGGGGCAATCAGCCCCAGCATTTT.

This clonotype was counted between two and nine times. The V call is TRBV5-1, the J call TRBJ1-1; D is undetermined. The V and J ends lost 2 bases and 0 bases respectively, with 14 bases between them. The CDR3 extends over 16 amino acids. Looked up from germline, CDR1 is SGHRS and CDR2 is YFSETQ. This CDR3 reads CASSFRETGLNTEAFF. CDR3 DNA: TGCGCCAGCAGCTTTCGGGAGACCGGTCTGAACACTGAAGCTTTCTTT.

This chain uses TRBV13 with TRBJ2-3, with 7 bases identical to TRBD1. J gave up 2 bases and V 5 bases, and 10 bases lay outside the gene matches. Germline CDR1 and CDR2: PRHDT and FYEKMQ (reference sequence). The CDR3 consists of 16 residues. In DNA form, the CDR3 reads TGTGCCAGCAGCGGAACCGGGACAGACCTCACAGATACGCAGTATTTT. This codes for CASSGTGTDLTDTQYF.

DNA of the CDR3: TGCGCCAGCAGCTCCCCCGGGACAGGGGGCTTGGGCACTGAAGCTTTCTTT. It encodes CASSSPGTGGLGTEAFF. The rearrangement joins TRBV5-1 to TRBJ1-1; 12 bases line up with TRBD1. The CDR3 length is 17 residues. After removal of 3 bases from V and 4 bases from J, the junction contained 10 bases not matched to a gene. CDR1 is SGHRS and CDR2 is YFSETQ in the germline V gene. Filled out from reference TRBV5-1 and TRBJ1-1, the complete variable domain reads KAGVTQTPRYLIKTRGQQVTLSCSPISGHRSVSWYQQTPGQGLQFLFEYFSETQRNKGNFPGRFSGRQFSNSRSEMNVSTLELGDSALYLCASSSPGTGGLGTEAFFGQGTRLTVV.

This clonotype was found a few times. The rearrangement uses TRBV6-2 or TRBV6-3 and TRBJ1-5; 7 nucleotides line up with TRBD1. V lost 6 bases to trimming and J lost 4 bases; unmatched junction nucleotides: 6. Looked up from germline, CDR1 is MNHEY and CDR2 is SVGEGT. The CDR3 covers 14 residues. In DNA, the CDR3 is TGTGCCAGCAGCCTCGGGACAGAGAATCAGCCCCAGCATTTT. This sequence encodes CASSLGTENQPQHF.

This clonotype was detected a few times. The rearrangement uses TRBV14 and TRBJ2-2, with TRBD2 matching 7 bases. This CDR3 has 17 amino acids. Germline assignment: CDR1 SGHDN and CDR2 FVKESK. With V trimmed by 2 bases and J by 1 base, 7 bases remained unmatched. CDR3 in amino acids: CASSQRITGGNTGELFF. The CDR3 bases are TGTGCCAGCAGCCAAAGAATTACGGGAGGGAACACCGGGGAGCTGTTTTTT.

A few counts support this clonotype. The V gene is TRBV12-3 or TRBV12-4, the J gene TRBJ1-1; a possible D gene is TRBD1 (6 bases). The CDR3 sequence is 13 residues long. V lost 8 bases, J lost 5 bases, and 15 bases lay in between. CDR3 protein: CASRGGGRTEAFF. CDR3 coding DNA: TGTGCCAGCCGAGGGGGGGGAAGGACTGAAGCTTTCTTT.

The V and J genes are TRBV14 and TRBJ1-1, with unresolved D. The germline V gene has CDR1 SGHDN and CDR2 FVKESK. V was clipped by 1 base and J by 6 bases, with 3 bases between them. The CDR3 covers 11 residues. The CDR3 sequence: CASSQVSEAFF. Here the CDR3 DNA reads TGTGCCAGCAGCCAAGTTTCTGAAGCTTTCTTT.

This sequence joins TRBV10-3 and TRBJ2-3; 12 bases are shared with TRBD2. This CDR3 is 15 amino acids long. Germline loops: CDR1 ENHRY, CDR2 SYGVKD. V was pared by 3 bases and J by 4 bases, with 2 bases of the junction left unmatched. The CDR3 loop is CAISDPSGGADTQYF. The CDR3 DNA reads as TGTGCCATCAGTGATCCTAGCGGGGGGGCAGATACGCAGTATTTT.

This clonotype has at least ten counts. V and J are TRBV12-3 or TRBV12-4 and TRBJ1-1, with TRBD1 as a possible D gene (6 bases). Between the trimmed V and J ends, which lost 6 bases and 5 bases, there was a span of 13 bases. The CDR3 has 13 amino acids. DNA for the CDR3: TGTGCCAGCAGGCAGGGGACGGGGACTGAAGCTTTCTTT. It codes for CASRQGTGTEAFF.

This clonotype was recorded a few times. V gene TRBV6-2 or TRBV6-3 combines with J gene TRBJ2-3, with TRBD2 identical over 8 bases. Trimming removed 4 bases from V and 4 bases from J; junction bases left unmatched: 4. This CDR3 spans 14 amino acids. Germline V gene sequence: CDR1 MNHEY, CDR2 SVGEGT. CDR3 DNA: TGTGCCAGCAGTTTCGGACTAGCCTCAGATACGCAGTATTTT. Translated: CASSFGLASDTQYF.

The genes are TRBV7-2 and TRBJ2-7, with D perhaps given as TRBD1 or TRBD2 (5 bases each). Trimming removed 1 base from V and 0 bases from J, with 13 bases in between. CDR3 length: 16 amino acids. Looked up from germline, CDR1 is SGHTA and CDR2 is FQGNSA. The chain's CDR3 is CASSLGTGASSYEQYF. The CDR3 DNA reads as TGTGCCAGCAGCTTAGGAACCGGGGCAAGCTCCTACGAGCAGTACTTC.

Ten or more counts support this clonotype. The gene calls are TRBV12-3 or TRBV12-4 and TRBJ1-2; possibly TRBD1 for D (5 bases). The CDR3 is made up of 13 amino acids. The ends were cut back, 5 bases at V and 2 bases at J, with 9 bases in the middle. The CDR3 here is CASSGGGNYGYTF. In DNA, the CDR3 is TGTGCCAGCAGTGGCGGGGGAAACTATGGCTACACCTTC.

This clonotype appeared many times. The chain is built from TRBV6-5 and TRBJ2-7; D gene unclear. V was cut by 5 bases and J by 5 bases, with 16 bases left in between. This CDR3 spans 14 amino acids. The germline V gene has CDR1 MNHEY and CDR2 SVGAGI. The CDR3 DNA is TGTGCCAGCAGTGGGTTTGGGCTAAGTAACGAGCAGTACTTC. It translates to CASSGFGLSNEQYF.

Many counts were recorded for this clonotype. One end of the junction does not line up with germline, which may come from a read error. This chain connects TRBV12-3 or TRBV12-4 to TRBJ2-6; TRBD2 agrees at 12 bases. The CDR3 runs to 18 residues. As DNA, the CDR3 is TGTGCCAGCAGTCTAGCGGGGGGGAAGAGCTCTGGGGCCAACGTCCTGACTTTC. Amino acids: CASSLAGGKSSGANVLTF.

This clonotype appeared a few times. V is TRBV3-1 and J is TRBJ2-1; TRBD2 aligns across 15 bases. The CDR3 contains 18 residues. Germline V lookup: CDR1 LGHDT, CDR2 YNNKEL (reference sequence). With 4 bases clipped from V and 0 bases from J, the junction kept 4 bases outside the gene matches. This CDR3 reads CASSPGLAGGNSYNEQFF. Here the CDR3 DNA reads TGTGCCAGCAGCCCGGGACTAGCGGGAGGCAACTCCTACAATGAGCAGTTCTTC.